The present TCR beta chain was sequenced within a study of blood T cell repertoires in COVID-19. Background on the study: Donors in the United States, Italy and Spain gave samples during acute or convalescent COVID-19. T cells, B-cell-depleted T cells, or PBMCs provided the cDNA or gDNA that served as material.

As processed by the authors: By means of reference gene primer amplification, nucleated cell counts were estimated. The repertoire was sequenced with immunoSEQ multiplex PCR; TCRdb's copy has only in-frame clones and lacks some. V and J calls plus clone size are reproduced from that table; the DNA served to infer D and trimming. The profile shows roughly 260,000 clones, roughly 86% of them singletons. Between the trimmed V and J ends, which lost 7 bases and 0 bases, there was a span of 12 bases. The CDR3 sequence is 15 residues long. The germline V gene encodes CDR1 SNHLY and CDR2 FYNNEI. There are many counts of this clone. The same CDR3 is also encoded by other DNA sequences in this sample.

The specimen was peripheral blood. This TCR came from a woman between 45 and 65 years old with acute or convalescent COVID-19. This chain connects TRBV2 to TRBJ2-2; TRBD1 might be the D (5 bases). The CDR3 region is CASKGDSSNTGELFF. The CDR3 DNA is TGTGCCAGCAAGGGCGACAGTTCGAACACCGGGGAGCTGTTTTTT.